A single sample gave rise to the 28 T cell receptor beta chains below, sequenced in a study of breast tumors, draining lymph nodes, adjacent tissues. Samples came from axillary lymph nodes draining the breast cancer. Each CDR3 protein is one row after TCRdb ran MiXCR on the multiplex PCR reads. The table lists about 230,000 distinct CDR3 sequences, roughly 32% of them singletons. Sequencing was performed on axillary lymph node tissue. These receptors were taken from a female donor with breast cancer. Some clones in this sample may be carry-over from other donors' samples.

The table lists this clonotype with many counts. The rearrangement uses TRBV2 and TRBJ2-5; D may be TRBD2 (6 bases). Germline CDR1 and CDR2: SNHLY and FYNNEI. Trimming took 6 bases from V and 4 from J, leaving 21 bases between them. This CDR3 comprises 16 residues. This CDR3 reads CASSVPGLFSAETQYF. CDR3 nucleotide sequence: TGTGCCAGCAGCGTACCGGGACTCTTCTCGGCAGAGACCCAGTACTTC.

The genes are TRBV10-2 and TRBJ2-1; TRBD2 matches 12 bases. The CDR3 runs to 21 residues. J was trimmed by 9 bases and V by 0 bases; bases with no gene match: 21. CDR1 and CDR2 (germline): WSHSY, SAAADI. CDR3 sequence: CASSESAGTSGRRGRVGEQFF. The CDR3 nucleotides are TGCGCCAGCAGTGAGTCGGCGGGAACTAGCGGGAGGCGAGGTAGGGTCGGTGAGCAGTTCTTC.

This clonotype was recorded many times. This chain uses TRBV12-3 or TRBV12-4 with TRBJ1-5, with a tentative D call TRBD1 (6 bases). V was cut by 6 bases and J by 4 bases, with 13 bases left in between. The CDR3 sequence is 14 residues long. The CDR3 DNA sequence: TGTGCCAGCAGCTTGACAGGTGGGAATCAGCCCCAGCATTTT. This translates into CASSLTGGNQPQHF.

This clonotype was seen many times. The CDR3 DNA follows: TGCAGTGCTAGAGGGGACTACGGGAGAAACTATGGCTACACCTTC. Protein: CSARGDYGRNYGYTF. The genes are TRBV20-1 and TRBJ1-2, with a tentative D call TRBD1 (5 bases). Germline V CDR1 and CDR2: DFQATT, SNEGSKA (reference sequence). Trimming cost V 1 base and J 2 bases, with 14 bases left between them. The CDR3 runs 15 residues.

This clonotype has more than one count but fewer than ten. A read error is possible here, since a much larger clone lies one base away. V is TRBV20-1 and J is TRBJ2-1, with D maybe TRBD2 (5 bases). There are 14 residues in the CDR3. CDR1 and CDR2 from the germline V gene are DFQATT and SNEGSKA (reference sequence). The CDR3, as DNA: TGCAGTGCTCCAGCGGCGTGGTCCTACACTGAGCAGTTCTTC. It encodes CSAPAAWSYTEQFF.

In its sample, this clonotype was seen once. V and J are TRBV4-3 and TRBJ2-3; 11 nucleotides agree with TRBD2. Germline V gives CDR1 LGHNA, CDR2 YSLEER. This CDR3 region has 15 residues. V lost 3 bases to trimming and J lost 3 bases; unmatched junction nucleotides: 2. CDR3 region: CASSQSSGRTDTQYF. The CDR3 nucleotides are TGCGCCAGCAGCCAGTCTAGCGGGAGGACAGATACGCAGTATTTT.

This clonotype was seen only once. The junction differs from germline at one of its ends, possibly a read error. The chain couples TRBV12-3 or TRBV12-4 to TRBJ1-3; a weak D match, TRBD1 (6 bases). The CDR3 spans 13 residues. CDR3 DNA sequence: TGTGCCAACAGTTTACAGGGTGGGAACACCATATATTTT. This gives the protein CANSLQGGNTIYF.

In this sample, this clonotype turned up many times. CDR3 nucleotide sequence: TGCAGTGCTAGAGATTTAGGTGGGAGTCGAGTTGATACGCAGTATTTT. It encodes CSARDLGGSRVDTQYF. This chain joins TRBV20-1 and TRBJ2-3; possibly TRBD2 for D (5 bases). This CDR3 has 16 amino acids. The V gene lost 0 bases and the J gene lost 6 bases, with 19 bases spanning the gap. Germline CDR1 DFQATT, CDR2 SNEGSKA (reference sequence).

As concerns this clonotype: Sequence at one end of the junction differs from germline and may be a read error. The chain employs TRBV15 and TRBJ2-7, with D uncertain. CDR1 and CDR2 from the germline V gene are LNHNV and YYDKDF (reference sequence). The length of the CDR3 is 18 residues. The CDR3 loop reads CASSLGPKAMIFVREQRF. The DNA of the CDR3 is TGTGCCAGCAGCTTAGGCCCCAAAGCCATGATCTTCGTTCGAGAGCAGCGCTTC.

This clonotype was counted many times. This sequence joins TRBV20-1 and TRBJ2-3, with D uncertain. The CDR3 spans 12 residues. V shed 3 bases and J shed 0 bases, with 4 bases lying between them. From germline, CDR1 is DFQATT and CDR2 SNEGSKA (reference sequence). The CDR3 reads CSASGSTDTQYF. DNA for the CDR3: TGCAGTGCTAGCGGGAGCACAGATACGCAGTATTTT.

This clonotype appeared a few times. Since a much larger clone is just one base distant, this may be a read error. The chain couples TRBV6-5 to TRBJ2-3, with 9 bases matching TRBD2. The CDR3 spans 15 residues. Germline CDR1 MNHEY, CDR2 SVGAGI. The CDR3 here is CARRASGIFTDTQYF. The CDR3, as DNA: TGTGCCCGCAGAGCTAGCGGGATATTTACAGATACGCAGTATTTT.

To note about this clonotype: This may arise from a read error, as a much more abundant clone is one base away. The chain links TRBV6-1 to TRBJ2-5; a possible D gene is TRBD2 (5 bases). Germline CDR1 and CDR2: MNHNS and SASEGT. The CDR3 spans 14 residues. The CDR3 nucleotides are TGTGTCAGCAGTCACCGGGCGGGCAGGGAGACCCAGTACTTC. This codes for CVSSHRAGRETQYF.

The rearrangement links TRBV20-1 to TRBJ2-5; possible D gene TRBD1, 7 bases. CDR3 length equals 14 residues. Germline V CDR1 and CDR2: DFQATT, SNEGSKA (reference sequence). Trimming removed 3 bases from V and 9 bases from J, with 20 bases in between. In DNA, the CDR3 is TGCAGTGCTAGGGTCGGGGCCAGGGGGGAGGCCCAGTACTTC. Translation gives CSARVGARGEAQYF.

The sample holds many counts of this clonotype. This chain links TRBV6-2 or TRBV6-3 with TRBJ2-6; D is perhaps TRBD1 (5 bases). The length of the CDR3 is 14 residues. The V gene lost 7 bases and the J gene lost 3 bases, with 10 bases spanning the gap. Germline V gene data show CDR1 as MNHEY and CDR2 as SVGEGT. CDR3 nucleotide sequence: TGTGCCAGCATGGGGCCAATTGGGGCCAACGTCCTGACTTTC. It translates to CASMGPIGANVLTF.

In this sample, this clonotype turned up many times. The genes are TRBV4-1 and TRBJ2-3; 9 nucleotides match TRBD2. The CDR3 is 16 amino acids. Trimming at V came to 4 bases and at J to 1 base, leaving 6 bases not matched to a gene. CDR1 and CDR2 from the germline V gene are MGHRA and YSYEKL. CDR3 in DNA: TGCGCCAGCAGCCGGGCTAGCGGGGAGGGCACAGATACGCAGTATTTT. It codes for CASSRASGEGTDTQYF.

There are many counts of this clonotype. The CDR3, as DNA: TGTGCCAGTACCCAGCGGGGGGTATCGGGCAATGAGCAGTTCTTC. This sequence encodes CASTQRGVSGNEQFF. The chain is built from TRBV19 and TRBJ2-1, with TRBD2 identical over 9 bases. This CDR3 has 15 residues. Germline CDR1 LNHDA, CDR2 SQIVND (reference sequence). The V gene end was trimmed by 7 bases and the J gene end by 6 bases; junction bases not matched to a gene: 10.

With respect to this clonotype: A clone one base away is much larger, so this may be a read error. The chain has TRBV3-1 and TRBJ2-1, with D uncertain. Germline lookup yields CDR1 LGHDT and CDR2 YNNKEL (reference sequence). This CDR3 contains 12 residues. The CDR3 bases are TGTGCCAGCGGCCATAACAGAGATGAGCAGTTCTTC. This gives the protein CASGHNRDEQFF.

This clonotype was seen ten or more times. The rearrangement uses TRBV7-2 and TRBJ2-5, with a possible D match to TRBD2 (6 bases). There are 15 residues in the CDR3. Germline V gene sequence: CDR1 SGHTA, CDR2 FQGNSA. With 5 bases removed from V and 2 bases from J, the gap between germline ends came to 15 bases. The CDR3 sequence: CASSPQGLRQETQYF. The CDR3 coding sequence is TGTGCCAGCAGCCCACAAGGACTACGTCAAGAGACCCAGTACTTC.

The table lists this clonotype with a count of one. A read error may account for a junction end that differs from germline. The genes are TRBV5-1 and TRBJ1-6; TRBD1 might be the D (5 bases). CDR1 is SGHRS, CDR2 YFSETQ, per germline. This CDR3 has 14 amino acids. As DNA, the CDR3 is TGCGCCAGCAGCTTGTTGACAGATAATTCCCCCCTCCACTTT. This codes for CASSLLTDNSPLHF.

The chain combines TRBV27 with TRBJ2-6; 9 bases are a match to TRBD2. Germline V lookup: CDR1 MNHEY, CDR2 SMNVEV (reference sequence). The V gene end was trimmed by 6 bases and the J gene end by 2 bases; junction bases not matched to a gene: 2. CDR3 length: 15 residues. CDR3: CASRLAGTGANVLTF. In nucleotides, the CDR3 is TGTGCCAGCAGACTAGCGGGTACTGGGGCCAACGTCCTGACTTTC.

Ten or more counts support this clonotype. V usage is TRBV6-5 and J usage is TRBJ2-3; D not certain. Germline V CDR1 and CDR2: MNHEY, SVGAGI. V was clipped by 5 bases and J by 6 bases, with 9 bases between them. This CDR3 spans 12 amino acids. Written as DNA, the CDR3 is TGTGCCAGCAGTCGGCCCAGGGATACGCAGTATTTT. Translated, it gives CASSRPRDTQYF.

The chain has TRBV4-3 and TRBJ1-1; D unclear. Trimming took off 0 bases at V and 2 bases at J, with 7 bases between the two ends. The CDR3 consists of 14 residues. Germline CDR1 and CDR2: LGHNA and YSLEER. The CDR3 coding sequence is TGCGCCAGCAGCCAAGAGGGCCCAAACACTGAAGCTTTCTTT. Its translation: CASSQEGPNTEAFF.

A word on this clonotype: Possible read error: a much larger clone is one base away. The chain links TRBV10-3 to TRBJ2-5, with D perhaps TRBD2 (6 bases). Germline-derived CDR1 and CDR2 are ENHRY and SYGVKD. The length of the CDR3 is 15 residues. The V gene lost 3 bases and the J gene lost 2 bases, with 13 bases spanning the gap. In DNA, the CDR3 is TGTGCCATCAGTGACCGGGGGACTGAACAAGAGACCCAGTACTTC. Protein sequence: CAISDRGTEQETQYF.

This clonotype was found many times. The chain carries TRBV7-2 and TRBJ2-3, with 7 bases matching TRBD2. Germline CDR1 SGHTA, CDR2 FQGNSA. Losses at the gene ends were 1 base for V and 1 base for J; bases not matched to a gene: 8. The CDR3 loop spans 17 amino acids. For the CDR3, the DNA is TGTGCCAGCAGCTTAGAGAGACTAGCACTCCGCACAGATACGCAGTATTTT. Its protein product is CASSLERLALRTDTQYF. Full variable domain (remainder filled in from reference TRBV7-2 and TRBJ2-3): GAGVSQSPSNKVTEKGKDVELRCDPISGHTALYWYRQSLGQGLEFLIYFQGNSAPDKSGLPSDRFSAERTGGSVSTLTIQRTQQEDSAVYLCASSLERLALRTDTQYFGPGTRLTVL.

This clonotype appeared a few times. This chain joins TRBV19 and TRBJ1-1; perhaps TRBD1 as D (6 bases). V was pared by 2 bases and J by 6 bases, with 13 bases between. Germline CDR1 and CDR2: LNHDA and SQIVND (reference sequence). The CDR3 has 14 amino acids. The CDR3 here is CASSITGGGPEAFF. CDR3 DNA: TGTGCCAGTAGTATAACTGGGGGGGGCCCTGAAGCTTTCTTT.

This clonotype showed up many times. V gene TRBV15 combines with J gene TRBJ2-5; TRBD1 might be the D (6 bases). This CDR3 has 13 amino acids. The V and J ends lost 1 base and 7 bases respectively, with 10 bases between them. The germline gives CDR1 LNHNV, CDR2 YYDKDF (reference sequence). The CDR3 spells CATSRGGHATQYF. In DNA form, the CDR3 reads TGTGCCACCAGCAGAGGGGGACACGCGACCCAGTACTTC.

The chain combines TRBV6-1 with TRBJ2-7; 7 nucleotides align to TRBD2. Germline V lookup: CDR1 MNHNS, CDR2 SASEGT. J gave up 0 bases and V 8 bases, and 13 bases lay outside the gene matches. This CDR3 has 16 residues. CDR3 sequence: CASGEGPFGYSYEQYF. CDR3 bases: TGTGCCAGCGGGGAGGGGCCTTTCGGATACTCCTACGAGCAGTACTTC.

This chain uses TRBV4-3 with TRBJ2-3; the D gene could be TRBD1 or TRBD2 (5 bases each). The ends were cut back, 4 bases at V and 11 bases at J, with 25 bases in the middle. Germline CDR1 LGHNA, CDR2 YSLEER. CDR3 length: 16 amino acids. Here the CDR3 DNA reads TGCGCCAGCAGCCTACTAGGGCCGGCTGTTTTGGACATGCAGTATTTT. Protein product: CASSLLGPAVLDMQYF.